A selection of T cell receptor beta chains follows, all from one sample in a study of T cell repertoires in cytomegalovirus infection. These receptors lack a known antigen. In TCRdb, the reads were re-called with MiXCR into one record per CDR3 protein. The repertoire includes some 920,000 distinct CDR3 sequences, approximately 33% of them detected once, and roughly 12% sits in the top ten. The sample was cultured CD8+ T cells from PBMCs, taken from culture after CMV antigen stimulation. The receptors here all came from a human donor in good health (CMV status not recorded). Some clones in this sample may be carry-over from other donors' samples. The CDR3 runs from the conserved cysteine through the conserved F or W. D genes are given only for firm matches. The listing skips clone size in some rows; elsewhere it reads once, few, many or a size class.

V gene	D gene	J gene	clone size	CDR3 DNA	CDR3 protein
TRBV12-3/TRBV12-4	TRBD1	TRBJ1-4	-	TGTGCCAGCAGATCGGGGGACAGCCAGTCTGGAAAACTGTTTTTT	CASRSGDSQSGKLFF
TRBV7-2	-	TRBJ2-7	many	TGTGCCAGCAGCTCCGCCGGAGATACCTACGAGCAGTACTTC	CASSSAGDTYEQYF
TRBV7-3	-	TRBJ1-3	few	TGTGCCAGCAGCTTACCAGCGTCCTCTGGAAACACCATATATTTT	CASSLPASSGNTIYF
TRBV7-9	TRBD1	TRBJ2-1	-	TGTGCCAGCAGTTATACCCGAAACGGACAGGGGGCGGATGAGCAGTTCTTC	CASSYTRNGQGADEQFF
TRBV7-3	TRBD1	TRBJ1-1	-	TGTGCCAGCAGCTCGGGACAGACCTCTCACACTGAAGCTTTCTTT	CASSSGQTSHTEAFF
TRBV10-3	TRBD2	TRBJ2-1	-	TGTGCCATCAGCAAAGTGGCTAGCGGGATGCGGTATGAGCAGTTCTTC	CAISKVASGMRYEQFF
TRBV6-6	TRBD1	TRBJ2-7	-	TGTGCCAGCAGTTACTCGGTGAGGGGGCTGTACGAGCAGTACTTC	CASSYSVRGLYEQYF
TRBV12-3/TRBV12-4	-	TRBJ2-3	few	TGTGCCAGCACCTCCTATAGCACAGATACGCAGTATTTT	CASTSYSTDTQYF
TRBV27	-	TRBJ1-1	-	TGTGCCAGCAGTAGACCGGAGAACACTGAAGCTTTCTTT	CASSRPENTEAFF
TRBV4-1	TRBD2	TRBJ2-1	-	TGCGCCAGCAGCCAAACTCAATTATCACAGGCTAGCGGGGGGCGGGGTGAGCAGTTCTTC	CASSQTQLSQASGGRGEQFF
TRBV11-2	TRBD1	TRBJ1-6	few	TGTGCCAGCAGCCTATGGGACAGAACAAATTCACCCCTCCACTTT	CASSLWDRTNSPLHF